This entry describes one TCR beta chain. What it binds is unknown. The germline V and J ends were trimmed by 4 bases and 4 bases, with 14 bases remaining between them. The CDR3 consists of 14 residues. Looked up from germline, CDR1 is LGHDT and CDR2 is YNNKEL (reference sequence). Using its own MiXCR run on the reads, TCRdb lists one record per CDR3 protein. This table has 80,000 to 130,000 distinct CDR3 sequences, less than 25% appearing once. This entry is derived from a study of T cell repertoires in cytomegalovirus infection. Across the study: It was the public TCR beta signatures that indicated both CMV infection and matching HLA type. General study points: Dominating the ex vivo response were TCR beta clonotypes that were CMV-specific and HLA-C-restricted.

This chain links TRBV3-1 with TRBJ2-7, with D unclear. The sequenced material came from CD8+ T cells from PBMCs. This clonotype was obtained from a human donor in good health (CMV status not recorded). Some clones in this sample may be carry-over from other donors' samples. The CDR3 region has the DNA TGTGCCAGCAGCCTCCGGGCTGTGAGGTACGAGCAGTACTTC. It translates to CASSLRAVRYEQYF.